A selection of T cell receptor beta chains follows, all from one sample in a study of circulating CD8 cells and anti-PD-1 response in melanoma. TCRdb re-called the reads through MiXCR, storing one row per CDR3 protein. The sample table sets out a handful of distinct CDR3 sequences. Material: CD8+ T cells from PBMCs, obtained at baseline or after one month of anti-PD-1 therapy (not recorded which). Receptor source: a human donor with melanoma. The CDR3 runs from the conserved cysteine through the conserved F or W. D genes are given only for firm matches. Rows may omit the clone size; those that give it use once, few, many or a size class.

V	size	D	J	CDR3	DNA
TRBV25-1	.	TRBD1	TRBJ1-1	CASRDRGIGEAFF	TGTGCCAGCAGGGACAGGGGGATCGGTGAAGCTTTCTTT
TRBV2	.	TRBD1	TRBJ2-7	CASSGTGAYEQYF	TGTGCCAGCTCCGGGACAGGGGCCTACGAGCAGTACTTC
TRBV20-1	hyperexpanded	TRBD2	TRBJ2-3	CSVGTSGGGTDTQYF	TGCAGTGTTGGGACTAGCGGGGGTGGCACAGATACGCAGTATTTT